The 27 T cell receptor beta chains below were found in one sample sequenced in a study of T cell responses to AZD1222 COVID-19 vaccine (dated by TCRdb to the early 2020s). Taken with the paper, the label for time point translates to: baseline before first vaccination. Preparation of the library involved the immunoSEQ multiplex PCR assay. The table was pulled from immuneACCESS by TCRdb, which kept in-frame rearrangements only. Such tables lose some clones; where checked, under half of the loss comes from unresolved V genes, and the rest has no known cause. This sample gives tens of thousands of clones in total; roughly 86% of them show up just once. 16% of the sample is in the top ten clones. Sample: peripheral blood, taken on day 0 of AZD1222 vaccination. These receptors came from an adult in good health.

The chain uses TRBV2 and TRBJ2-3; D might be TRBD2 (6 bases). Germline lookup yields CDR1 SNHLY and CDR2 FYNNEI. The CDR3 is 13 amino acids. Deletions cut 6 bases from V and 4 bases from J, with 11 bases between. The CDR3 DNA follows: TGTGCCAGCAGCCGGGACTCCGCAGATACGCAGTATTTT. Amino acids: CASSRDSADTQYF.

The V call is TRBV7-3, the J call TRBJ2-7; TRBD2 agrees at 14 bases. The J segment lost 5 bases and the V segment lost 5 bases, leaving 5 bases of the junction unmatched. The CDR3 is made up of 15 amino acids. The V gene's germline CDR1 is SGHTA and CDR2 FQGTGA. CDR3 DNA: TGTGCCAGCAGCACGGGACTAGCGGGAGACCACGAGCAGTACTTC. Its translation is CASSTGLAGDHEQYF.

This chain uses TRBV5-4 with TRBJ2-7, with D perhaps TRBD1 or TRBD2 (6 bases each). Germline lookup yields CDR1 SGHNT and CDR2 YYREEE (reference sequence). Trimming removed 4 bases at V and 0 bases at J, with 11 bases between. This CDR3 is built from 14 residues. DNA for the CDR3: TGTGCCAGCAGCCAAGGGGGGAGCTCCTACGAGCAGTACTTC. It encodes CASSQGGSSYEQYF.

V usage is TRBV6-5 and J usage is TRBJ2-5; 10 positions match TRBD2. CDR1 and CDR2 from the germline V gene are MNHEY and SVGAGI. The CDR3 has 14 residues. Losses at the gene ends were 2 bases for V and 4 bases for J; bases not matched to a gene: 1. Here the CDR3 reads CASSYRTSGETQYF. The DNA for the CDR3 is TGTGCCAGCAGTTACCGGACTAGCGGAGAGACCCAGTACTTC.

The rearrangement joins TRBV28 to TRBJ2-7; 7 nucleotides align to TRBD1. This CDR3 comprises 14 residues. CDR1 is MDHEN, CDR2 SYDVKM, per germline. V lost 6 bases and J lost 2; bases outside the gene matches: 7. In DNA, the CDR3 is TGTGCCAGCAGCCCGTGGGACAGAACCTACGAGCAGTACTTC. Its translation is CASSPWDRTYEQYF. The whole variable domain, filled in from reference TRBV28 and TRBJ2-7, reads DVKVTQSSRYLVKRTGEKVFLECVQDMDHENMFWYRQDPGLGLRLIYFSYDVKMKEKGDIPEGYSVSREKKERFSLILESASTNQTSMYLCASSPWDRTYEQYFGPGTRLTVT.

This chain links TRBV28 with TRBJ2-3; TRBD2 matches at 9 bases. V was clipped by 4 bases and J by 1 base; unmatched bases: 3. The CDR3 length is 15 residues. Germline CDR1 is MDHEN and CDR2 is SYDVKM. The CDR3 region is CASSSTSGGTDTQYF. The CDR3 region has the DNA TGTGCCAGCAGTTCGACTAGCGGCGGCACAGATACGCAGTATTTT.

This clone was counted once. The V call is TRBV27, the J call TRBJ2-3, with D perhaps matching TRBD1 or TRBD2 (6 bases each). Trimming removed 6 bases from V and 1 base from J, with 8 bases in between. Germline V gene lookup returns CDR1 MNHEY and CDR2 SMNVEV (reference sequence). The CDR3 totals 13 residues. For the CDR3, the DNA is TGTGCCAGCAGAAGGGGGGGCACAGATACGCAGTATTTT. Translating it yields CASRRGGTDTQYF.

This chain joins TRBV28 and TRBJ1-6; TRBD1 might be the D (6 bases). Germline loops: CDR1 MDHEN, CDR2 SYDVKM. The CDR3 has 16 amino acids. V lost 5 bases and J lost 0, with 11 bases in between. The CDR3: CASSIQGNSYNSPLHF. CDR3 bases: TGTGCCAGCAGTATACAGGGCAACTCCTATAATTCACCCCTCCACTTT.

This clone appeared a single time. V and J are TRBV21-1 and TRBJ1-1. TRBV21-1 counts as a pseudogene. CDR3 length: 15 amino acids. The CDR3 sequence is CASSRGRVGHTEAFF. For the CDR3, the DNA is TGTGCCAGCAGCCGAGGAAGGGTGGGACACACTGAAGCTTTCTTT.

The chain links TRBV30 to TRBJ2-7, with D possibly being TRBD1 (5 bases). V lost 0 bases and J 0 bases, leaving 6 bases between the germline ends. The germline V gene has CDR1 GTSNPN and CDR2 SVGIG (reference sequence). CDR3 length equals 13 residues. CDR3 loop: CAWSVQGSYEQYF. The CDR3 DNA is TGTGCCTGGAGTGTTCAGGGCTCCTACGAGCAGTACTTC. Together with reference TRBV30 and TRBJ2-7, the CDR3 gives the full variable domain: SQTIHQWPATLVQPVGSPLSLECTVEGTSNPNLYWYRQAAGRGLQLLFYSVGIGQISSEVPQNLSASRPQDRQFILSSKKLLLSDSGFYLCAWSVQGSYEQYFGPGTRLTVT.

This chain joins TRBV28 and TRBJ1-6; no clear D. Trimming removed 2 bases from V and 0 bases from J, with 14 bases in between. The CDR3 covers 18 residues. Germline values: CDR1 MDHEN, CDR2 SYDVKM. This CDR3 reads CASSLGRILSSYNSPLHF. Here the CDR3 DNA reads TGTGCCAGCAGTTTAGGGCGGATACTAAGCTCCTATAATTCACCCCTCCACTTT.

This chain joins TRBV13 and TRBJ2-7; 10 nucleotides align to TRBD2. From germline, CDR1 is PRHDT and CDR2 FYEKMQ (reference sequence). V shed 2 bases, J shed 0 bases, and the junction held 16 bases outside the gene matches. The CDR3 has 20 amino acids. For the CDR3, the DNA is TGTGCCAGCAGCTTAATTACCCCCCAGCCGCCTAGCGGGAGCTCCTACGAGCAGTACTTC. It codes for CASSLITPQPPSGSSYEQYF.

The rearrangement links TRBV3-1 (or the pseudogene TRBV3-2) to TRBJ1-2, with D uncertain. This CDR3 spans 13 amino acids. The germline CDR1 and CDR2 sequences are LGHDT and YNNKEL (reference sequence). The V end was cut by 0 bases, the J end by 9 bases, with 11 bases between. The CDR3: CASSQEGGISYTF. The CDR3 bases are TGTGCCAGCAGCCAAGAGGGCGGGATTAGCTACACCTTC.

This clone was counted a single time. V is TRBV5-5 and J is TRBJ1-2; D ambiguous. In germline, CDR1 is SGHKS, CDR2 YYEKEE (reference sequence). CDR3 length: 19 residues. V was pared by 4 bases and J by 1 base, with 26 bases between. The CDR3, as DNA: TGTGCCAGCAGCCATAGGCTCTCGAGCGCGGGAGGAGTTAACTATGGCTACACCTTC. Amino acids: CASSHRLSSAGGVNYGYTF.

This clone was seen just once. V usage is TRBV6-6 and J usage is TRBJ1-3; D remains ambiguous. The CDR3 has 15 residues. Germline values: CDR1 MNHNY, CDR2 SVGAGI (reference sequence). The germline V and J ends were trimmed by 6 bases and 0 bases, with 12 bases remaining between them. The CDR3 spells CASSLPSSSGNTIYF. The DNA for the CDR3 is TGTGCCAGCAGCCTGCCGTCGAGCTCTGGAAACACCATATATTTT.

The rearrangement uses TRBV7-9 and TRBJ2-7, with unresolved D. Germline V gives CDR1 SEHNR, CDR2 FQNEAQ (reference sequence). V gave up 2 bases and J gave up 4 bases, with 9 bases separating them. The CDR3 extends over 13 amino acids. The CDR3 loop is CASSLSQSYEQYF. The CDR3 DNA reads TGTGCCAGCAGCTTATCCCAGAGTTACGAGCAGTACTTC.

This clone was recorded only once. The chain recombines TRBV24-1 with TRBJ2-2, with no clear D. Germline V gene sequence: CDR1 KGHDR, CDR2 SFDVKD. V was pared by 7 bases and J by 4 bases, with 6 bases between. The CDR3 is 12 residues long. CDR3 loop: CATSRFTGELFF. The CDR3 DNA sequence: TGTGCCACCAGCCGTTTCACCGGGGAGCTGTTTTTT.

The chain joins TRBV12-5 to TRBJ2-7; TRBD2 matches at 8 bases. Germline V CDR1 and CDR2: LGHNT, FRNRAP. The CDR3 runs 16 residues. Germline trimming cut 7 bases from V and 2 bases from J; bases unmatched to any gene: 13. CDR3 in amino acids: CASALQEAGGTYEQYF. CDR3 nucleotides: TGTGCTAGTGCTCTACAGGAGGCGGGAGGAACCTACGAGCAGTACTTC.

This chain links TRBV5-5 with TRBJ2-7; 8 bases match TRBD2. The CDR3 length is 16 residues. V lost 4 bases to trimming and J lost 6 bases; unmatched junction nucleotides: 15. CDR1 is SGHKS and CDR2 is YYEKEE in the germline V gene (reference sequence). For the CDR3, the DNA is TGTGCCAGCAGCCACAACCTTCTTTCGCTAGCGGGCGAGCAGTACTTC. It is translated as CASSHNLLSLAGEQYF.

The rearrangement joins TRBV6-2 or TRBV6-3 to TRBJ1-2; no clear D gene. V lost 1 base, J lost 4 bases, and 7 bases lay in between. The CDR3 is made up of 13 amino acids. CDR1 MNHEY and CDR2 SVGEGT come from the germline V gene. DNA of the CDR3: TGTGCCAGCAGTTACTATTACAGCTATGGCTACACCTTC. It translates to CASSYYYSYGYTF.

This clone occurred once. The chain carries TRBV11-2 and TRBJ2-7; D may be TRBD2 (6 bases). Trimming took 1 base from V and 6 from J, leaving 13 bases between them. The germline CDR1 and CDR2 sequences are SGHAT and FQNNGV. The CDR3 loop spans 14 amino acids. In nucleotides, the CDR3 is TGTGCCAGCAGCTTAGGCGGGGACGGGTCCGAGCAGTACTTC. Its protein product is CASSLGGDGSEQYF.

The genes are TRBV9 and TRBJ2-3; D may be TRBD2 (5 bases). V was clipped by 4 bases and J by 5 bases, with 17 bases between them. Germline loops: CDR1 SGDLS, CDR2 YYNGEE. The CDR3 spans 15 residues. The CDR3 region has the DNA TGTGCCAGCAGCATAAATACAGCGGCGGTAGATACGCAGTATTTT. Translating gives CASSINTAAVDTQYF.

This clone appeared once. This chain links TRBV9 with TRBJ2-2; 11 bases map to TRBD1. CDR3 length: 16 residues. Trimming took 0 bases from V and 4 from J; bases not matched to a gene: 2. From germline, CDR1 is SGDLS and CDR2 YYNGEE. As DNA, the CDR3 is TGTGCCAGCAGCGTAGTGGACAGGGGGCCCACCGGGGAGCTGTTTTTT. Translating it yields CASSVVDRGPTGELFF.

In this sample, this clone turned up once. The genes are TRBV3-1 (or the pseudogene TRBV3-2) and TRBJ1-6, with 8 bases fitting TRBD1. The germline gives CDR1 LGHDT, CDR2 YNNKEL (reference sequence). The CDR3 spans 15 residues. The V and J ends lost 0 bases and 10 bases, in that order; junction bases with no gene match: 5. The DNA for the CDR3 is TGTGCCAGCAGCCAAGAAAAGACAGGGGTATCACCCCTCCACTTT. It is translated as CASSQEKTGVSPLHF.

This chain connects TRBV5-1 to TRBJ1-2, with 7 positions matching TRBD1. The CDR3 has 15 residues. V lost 3 bases to trimming and J lost 6 bases; unmatched junction nucleotides: 11. Germline CDR1 reads SGHRS; CDR2 reads YFSETQ. CDR3 amino acids: CASSSMMTGSDGYTF. As DNA, the CDR3 is TGCGCCAGCAGCTCAATGATGACAGGGAGTGATGGCTACACCTTC.

This clone appeared once. The V and J genes are TRBV19 and TRBJ1-6; the D is unclear. Trimming stripped 2 bases from V and 14 bases from J, with 19 bases between. The length of the CDR3 is 15 residues. CDR1 is LNHDA and CDR2 is SQIVND in the germline V gene (reference sequence). The CDR3 nucleotides are TGTGCCAGTAGTATAATTTGGGCACCTACCTGGACCCTCCACTTT. Translating it yields CASSIIWAPTWTLHF.

The V gene is TRBV12-3 or TRBV12-4, the J gene TRBJ1-1; D is uncertain. This CDR3 contains 13 residues. V was trimmed by 5 bases and J by 1 base, leaving 8 bases between them. As DNA, the CDR3 is TGTGCCAGCAGTCCCTATGAGAACACTGAAGCTTTCTTT. It yields the protein CASSPYENTEAFF.